Shown below are 8 T cell receptor beta chains from a single sample sequenced in a study of T cell responses to AZD1222 COVID-19 vaccine. The repertoire was sequenced with immunoSEQ multiplex PCR; TCRdb's copy has only in-frame clones and lacks some. Of about 88,000 clones in the sample, 91% are singletons; the top ten hold around 5%. Sequencing was performed on peripheral blood, taken on day 0 of MenACWY control vaccination. The receptors stem from an adult in good health.

V gene TRBV19 combines with J gene TRBJ2-7; 8 bases align to TRBD1. The CDR3 length is 13 residues. Trimming cost V 6 bases and J 4 bases; bases outside gene matches: 5. Germline V gene lookup returns CDR1 LNHDA and CDR2 SQIVND (reference sequence). The CDR3 DNA is TGTGCCAGTAGCTCGGACAGGGCGTACGAGCAGTACTTC. As protein: CASSSDRAYEQYF.

The genes are TRBV11-2 and TRBJ2-7; 7 positions agree with TRBD2. CDR3 length equals 14 residues. The V and J ends lost 3 bases and 2 bases, in that order; junction bases with no gene match: 4. Germline V lookup: CDR1 SGHAT, CDR2 FQNNGV. The CDR3 is CASSLAGDPYEQYF. As DNA, the CDR3 is TGTGCCAGCAGCTTGGCGGGGGACCCCTACGAGCAGTACTTC.

The V gene is TRBV3-1 (or the pseudogene TRBV3-2), the J gene TRBJ1-1; 10 bases fit TRBD1. V shed 4 bases, J shed 4 bases, and the junction held 6 bases outside the gene matches. Germline V gene sequence: CDR1 LGHDT, CDR2 YNNKEL (reference sequence). This CDR3 is 15 amino acids long. CDR3: CASSRPGQGCTEAFF. The CDR3 DNA sequence: TGTGCCAGCAGCCGACCGGGACAGGGGTGCACTGAAGCTTTCTTT.

The chain recombines TRBV28 with TRBJ2-7; the D gene is possibly TRBD2 (5 bases). Germline-derived CDR1 and CDR2 are MDHEN and SYDVKM. The CDR3 is 14 residues long. The V end was cut by 1 base, the J end by 6 bases, with 13 bases between. CDR3 DNA sequence: TGTGCCAGCAGTTTATCTGGGGAGTCCGCCGAGCAGTACTTC. It yields the protein CASSLSGESAEQYF.

V and J are TRBV7-6 and TRBJ2-7, with TRBD2 matching over 12 bases. Germline CDR1 and CDR2: SGHVS and FNYEAQ. CDR3 length: 20 amino acids. After removal of 4 bases from V and 0 bases from J, the junction contained 16 bases not matched to a gene. The CDR3 loop reads CASSSARLAGELLSSYEQYF. The CDR3 region has the DNA TGTGCCAGCAGCTCAGCCCGACTAGCGGGAGAGTTATTAAGCTCCTACGAGCAGTACTTC.

The chain is built from TRBV15 and TRBJ1-5, with 8 nucleotides matching TRBD1. This CDR3 contains 15 residues. Germline CDR1 LNHNV, CDR2 YYDKDF (reference sequence). With 0 bases clipped from V and 4 bases from J, the junction kept 2 bases outside the gene matches. Here the CDR3 DNA reads TGTGCCACCAGCAGAGATCGACAGGGGAATCAGCCCCAGCATTTT. Translated: CATSRDRQGNQPQHF.

V is TRBV5-6 and J is TRBJ1-6; the D is unclear. The CDR3 runs 12 residues. The germline gives CDR1 SGHDT, CDR2 YYEEEE. Trimming took 4 bases from V and 6 from J, leaving 5 bases between them. This CDR3 is CASSLPNSPLHF. The CDR3 region has the DNA TGTGCCAGCAGCCTCCCTAATTCACCCCTCCACTTT.

J is TRBJ1-2 and V is TRBV7-2, with D possibly being TRBD1 (5 bases). Germline loops: CDR1 SGHTA, CDR2 FQGNSA. The ends were cut back, 7 bases at V and 8 bases at J, with 20 bases in the middle. The CDR3 consists of 14 residues. The CDR3 region is CASNGGSPQEGYTF. The CDR3 DNA sequence: TGTGCCAGCAATGGGGGTTCGCCTCAGGAGGGCTACACCTTC.